A single sample is the source of the 3 T cell receptor beta chains below, sequenced in a study of regulatory T cells in long-lasting Graves disease. Researchers made TCR beta libraries by using iRepertoire HTBI primers and running Arm-PCR on CDR3 regions. TCRdb re-analysed the multiplex PCR reads in MiXCR, keeping a single row per CDR3 protein. The profile shows some 400,000 distinct CDR3 sequences, more than 13% of them singletons. This sample's time point: newly diagnosed GD, antithyroid drugs for less than 3 months. Making the TCR library involved RNA that had been extracted from PBMCs. The sample also formed part of further work on T cells in Graves' hyperthyroidism and ophthalmopathy.

The sample was peripheral blood mononuclear cells (PBMCs), taken at new diagnosis, from a patient treated with antithyroid drugs. The receptors were gathered from a woman between 25 and 40 years old with Graves disease.

This clonotype came up many times. The V and J genes are TRBV6-1 and TRBJ2-1; the D call may be TRBD1 or TRBD2 (5 bases each). Trimming cost V 8 bases and J 5 bases, with 16 bases left between them. The CDR3 is 14 residues long. CDR1 and CDR2 (germline): MNHNS, SASEGT. CDR3 region: CASVAWGYDNEQFF. The CDR3 DNA reads TGTGCCAGCGTCGCTTGGGGGTATGACAATGAGCAGTTCTTC.

This clonotype was detected many times. The genes are TRBV3-1 and TRBJ2-7, with TRBD1 matching over 7 bases. CDR3 size: 13 residues. Germline lookup yields CDR1 LGHDT and CDR2 YNNKEL (reference sequence). After removal of 3 bases from V and 4 bases from J, the junction contained 3 bases not matched to a gene. The CDR3 region is CASSQDRLYEQYF. As DNA, the CDR3 is TGTGCCAGCAGCCAGGACAGGCTTTACGAGCAGTACTTC.

About this clonotype itself: Being one base from a much bigger clone, this may be a read error. The V gene is TRBV24-1, the J gene TRBJ2-1; 8 bases match TRBD2. Germline V gene sequence: CDR1 KGHDR, CDR2 SFDVKD. The CDR3 length is 17 residues. The V gene end was trimmed by 2 bases and the J gene end by 5 bases; junction bases not matched to a gene: 10. The CDR3 DNA follows: TGTGCCACCAGTGATTGGGTAGCGGGAAAGTCCCACAATGAGCAGTTCTTC. Translating gives CATSDWVAGKSHNEQFF.